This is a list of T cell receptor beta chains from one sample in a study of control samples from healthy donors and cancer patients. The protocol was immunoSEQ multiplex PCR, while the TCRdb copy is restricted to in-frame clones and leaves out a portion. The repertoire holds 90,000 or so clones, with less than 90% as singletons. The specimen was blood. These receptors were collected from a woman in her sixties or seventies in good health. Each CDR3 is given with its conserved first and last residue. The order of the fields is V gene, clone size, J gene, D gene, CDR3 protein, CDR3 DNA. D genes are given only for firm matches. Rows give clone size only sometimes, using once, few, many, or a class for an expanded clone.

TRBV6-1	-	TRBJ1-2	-	CASSETGVDGYTF	TGTGCCAGCAGTGAAACCGGGGTGGATGGCTACACCTTC
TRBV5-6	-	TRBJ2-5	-	CASRQLRALNNQETQYF	TGTGCCAGCAGGCAGTTGAGGGCACTGAACAACCAAGAGACCCAGTACTTC
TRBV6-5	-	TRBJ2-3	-	CASSYGGSLARDTQYF	TGTGCCAGCAGTTACGGGGGCAGCCTTGCACGAGATACGCAGTATTTT
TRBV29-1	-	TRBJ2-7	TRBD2	CSAWTSLSDEQYF	TGCAGCGCCTGGACTAGTCTTTCGGACGAGCAGTACTTC
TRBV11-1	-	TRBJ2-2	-	CASSPGTRDTGELFF	TGTGCCAGCAGCCCCGGGACCCGAGACACCGGGGAGCTGTTTTTT
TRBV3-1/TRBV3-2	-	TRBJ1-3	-	CASSQVDQGSSGNTIYF	TGTGCCAGCAGCCAAGTGGATCAGGGTTCGTCGGGAAACACCATATATTTT
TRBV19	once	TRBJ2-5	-	CASSIGQGLLQETQYF	TGTGCCAGTAGTATTGGCCAGGGACTTCTCCAAGAGACCCAGTACTTC
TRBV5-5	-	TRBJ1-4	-	CASSLDATNEKLFF	TGTGCCAGCAGCCTGGACGCAACTAATGAAAAACTGTTTTTT
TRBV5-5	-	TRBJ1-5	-	CASSLLGGVSNQPQHF	TGTGCCAGCAGCTTATTGGGGGGAGTTAGCAATCAGCCCCAGCATTTT
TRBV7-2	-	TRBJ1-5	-	CASSSFGEHQPQHF	TGTGCCAGCAGCTCTTTCGGTGAGCATCAGCCCCAGCATTTT
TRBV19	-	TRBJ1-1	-	CASSSIKNTEAFF	TGTGCCAGTAGTAGTATTAAGAACACTGAAGCTTTCTTT
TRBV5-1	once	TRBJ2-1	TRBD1	CASSLGDRGRDEQFF	TGCGCCAGCAGCTTGGGGGACAGGGGGCGCGATGAGCAGTTCTTC
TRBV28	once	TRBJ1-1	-	CASSLTGGTEAFF	TGTGCCAGCAGTTTAACGGGGGGCACTGAAGCTTTCTTT
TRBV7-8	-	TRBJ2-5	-	CASSLRGPQETQYF	TGTGCCAGCAGCTTAAGAGGGCCCCAAGAGACCCAGTACTTC
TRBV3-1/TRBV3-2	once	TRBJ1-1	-	CASSGGRAEAFF	TGTGCCAGCAGCGGTGGGAGGGCTGAAGCTTTCTTT
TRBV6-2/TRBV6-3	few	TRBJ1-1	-	CASSYSTRTEAFF	TGTGCCAGCAGTTACTCGACTAGAACTGAAGCTTTCTTT